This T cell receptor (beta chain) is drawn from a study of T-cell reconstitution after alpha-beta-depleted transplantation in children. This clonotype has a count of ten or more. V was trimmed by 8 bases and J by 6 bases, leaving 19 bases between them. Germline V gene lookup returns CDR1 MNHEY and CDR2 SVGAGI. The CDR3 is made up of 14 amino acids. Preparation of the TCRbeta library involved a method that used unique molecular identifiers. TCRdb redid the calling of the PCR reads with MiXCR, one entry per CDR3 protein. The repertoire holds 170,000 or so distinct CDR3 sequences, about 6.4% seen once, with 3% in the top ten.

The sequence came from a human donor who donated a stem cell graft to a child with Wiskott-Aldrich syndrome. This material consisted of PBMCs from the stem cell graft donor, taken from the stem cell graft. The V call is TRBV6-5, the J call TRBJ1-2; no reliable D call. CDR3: CASGRVLNVDGYTF. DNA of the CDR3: TGTGCCAGCGGGCGGGTCCTTAACGTGGATGGCTACACCTTC.